This T cell receptor beta chain was sequenced in a study of OX40 agonist ivuxolimab in advanced cancers. Study background: The mean age was approximately 56 years, ranging from roughly 23 to 79, with about 87% of participants male.

Generated by immunoSEQ multiplex PCR, the TCRdb table keeps only in-frame clones and is missing some. Among 65,000 to 80,000 clones, 80% were seen once, and the ten largest hold around 8.2%. Germline V gene sequence: CDR1 LGHNA, CDR2 YNFKEQ. The CDR3 runs to 14 residues. V lost 0 bases to trimming and J lost 1 base, with 6 bases between them. The clonotype originates from an adult with an advanced solid tumor such as melanoma, head and neck, liver or kidney cancer. V and J are TRBV4-2 and TRBJ2-5, with no clear D. The sequencing here drew on CD4+ or CD8+ T cells sorted from blood, taken in a trial of the OX40 agonist ivuxolimab. The CDR3 reads CASSQEGPQETQYF. CDR3 nucleotide sequence: TGTGCCAGCAGCCAAGAGGGCCCCCAAGAGACCCAGTACTTC.